This T cell receptor (beta chain) is from a study of cytomegalovirus exposure and HLA in healthy donors. Vbeta (60) and Jbeta (13) primers were used in the PCR. The method was immunoSEQ multiplex PCR; TCRdb's version includes in-frame clones alone and lacks a portion of them. The table shows about 190,000 clones, with 75% to 85% occurring only once. V lost 4 bases, J lost 5 bases, and 17 bases lay in between. Germline CDR1 and CDR2: LNHNV and YYDKDF (reference sequence). This CDR3 contains 16 residues. Participants comprised healthy donors of bone marrow. This clone was counted a single time. Its antigen is not known. Findings of the study overall: The authors later found most CMV-associated TCR beta chains appeared HLA-restricted. A later analysis showed HLA-associated TCR beta chains outstripping equally common others in clonal expansion. Within an earlier analysis, most TCR beta V segments proved productive either about 87% or about 30% of the time.

Sequencing was carried out using PBMCs. The V gene is TRBV15, the J gene TRBJ2-2; a possible D gene is TRBD2 (5 bases). The clonotype comes from a boy younger than 18 in good health and CMV-seronegative. The CDR3 DNA is TGTGCCACCAGCACTGCTACGGCGCGCGGGACCGGGGAGCTGTTTTTT. Translated: CATSTATARGTGELFF.